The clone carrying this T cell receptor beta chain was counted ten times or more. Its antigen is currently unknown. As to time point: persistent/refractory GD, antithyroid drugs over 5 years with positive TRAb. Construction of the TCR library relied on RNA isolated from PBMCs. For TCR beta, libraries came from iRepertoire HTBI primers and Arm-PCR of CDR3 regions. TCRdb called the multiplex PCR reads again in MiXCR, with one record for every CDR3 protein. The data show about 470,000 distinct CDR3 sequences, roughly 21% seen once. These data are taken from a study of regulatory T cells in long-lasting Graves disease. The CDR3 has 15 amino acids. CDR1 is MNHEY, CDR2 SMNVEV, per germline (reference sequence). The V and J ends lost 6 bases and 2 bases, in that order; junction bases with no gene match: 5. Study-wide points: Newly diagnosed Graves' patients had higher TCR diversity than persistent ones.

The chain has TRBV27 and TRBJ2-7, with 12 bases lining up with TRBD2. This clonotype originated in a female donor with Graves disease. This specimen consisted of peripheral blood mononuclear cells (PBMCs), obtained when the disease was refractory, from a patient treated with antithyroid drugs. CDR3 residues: CASRPRTSGTYEQYF. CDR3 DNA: TGTGCCAGCAGGCCCCGGACTAGCGGGACCTACGAGCAGTACTTC.